Following are 24 T cell receptor beta chains from one sample sequenced in a study of blood T cell repertoires in COVID-19. The protocol was immunoSEQ multiplex PCR, while the TCRdb copy is restricted to in-frame clones and leaves out a portion. The profile shows approximately 400,000 clones, around 87% of them singletons. Sequencing was carried out using PBMCs or T cells enriched from blood (not recorded which). All receptors come from a man aged 30 to 39 who had recovered from COVID-19.

The chain couples TRBV6-1 to TRBJ1-4; D is unresolved. Trimming left V 3 bases short and J 8 bases short, with 10 bases between. CDR1 and CDR2 (germline): MNHNS, SASEGT. This CDR3 comprises 13 residues. The CDR3 spells CASSDEIAEKLFF. In DNA form, the CDR3 reads TGTGCCAGCAGTGACGAAATAGCCGAAAAACTGTTTTTT.

This chain uses TRBV29-1 with TRBJ2-1; 14 bases line up with TRBD2. The CDR3 runs 20 residues. Germline CDR1 is SQVTM and CDR2 is ANQGSEA. V lost 4 bases, J lost 7 bases, and 21 bases stayed unmatched. CDR3 in amino acids: CSVGGWLATSGGAGINEQFF. CDR3 coding DNA: TGCAGCGTTGGAGGTTGGCTTGCGACTAGCGGGGGGGCCGGTATAAATGAGCAGTTCTTC.

This rearrangement joins TRBV10-3 to TRBJ1-2; D possibly corresponds to TRBD1 (5 bases). V shed 4 bases and J shed 4 bases, with 10 bases lying between them. Germline V gene sequence: CDR1 ENHRY, CDR2 SYGVKD. This CDR3 comprises 13 residues. The CDR3 sequence: CAISAGGLYGYTF. CDR3 in DNA: TGTGCCATCAGTGCCGGGGGACTCTATGGCTACACCTTC.

The chain carries TRBV4-3 and TRBJ1-1; D might be TRBD1 (5 bases). CDR1 is LGHNA and CDR2 is YSLEER in the germline V gene. V dropped 1 base and J dropped 4 bases, with 13 bases sitting between them. The CDR3 extends over 15 amino acids. The CDR3 spells CASSQGSGFGTEAFF. The DNA for the CDR3 is TGCGCCAGCAGCCAAGGGTCAGGGTTTGGCACTGAAGCTTTCTTT.

This CDR3 is CASSQSRGADTQYF. The CDR3 DNA follows: TGCGCCAGCAGCCAATCGCGGGGGGCAGATACGCAGTATTTT. The rearrangement links TRBV4-3 to TRBJ2-3; 8 nucleotides match TRBD2. CDR1 and CDR2 (germline): LGHNA, YSLEER. The CDR3 runs 14 residues. Trimming cost V 2 bases and J 4 bases; bases outside gene matches: 2.

This sequence joins TRBV3-1 (or the pseudogene TRBV3-2) and TRBJ1-1, with TRBD1 matching over 7 bases. The CDR3 covers 12 residues. Germline values: CDR1 LGHDT, CDR2 YNNKEL (reference sequence). The ends lost 6 bases at V and 7 bases at J; junction bases unmatched: 5. The CDR3 nucleotides read TGTGCCAGCAGTCACAGGGGAGGTGAAGCTTTCTTT. Its protein product is CASSHRGGEAFF.

The V call is TRBV7-2, the J call TRBJ2-5; 9 bases map to TRBD2. The CDR3 loop spans 18 amino acids. With V trimmed by 1 base and J by 5 bases, 14 bases remained unmatched. Germline CDR1 is SGHTA and CDR2 is FQGNSA. The CDR3 region has the DNA TGTGCCAGCAGCTTAGGGCTAGCGGGGCCCCCTTTTAGGGAGACCCAGTACTTC. It is translated as CASSLGLAGPPFRETQYF.

The V gene is TRBV11-2, the J gene TRBJ1-4, with D hard to call. The CDR3 has 15 amino acids. CDR1 SGHAT and CDR2 FQNNGV come from the germline V gene. V was trimmed by 7 bases and J by 1 base, leaving 13 bases between them. In nucleotides, the CDR3 is TGTGCCAGCATCAAAGCCGGGGAAACTAATGAAAAACTGTTTTTT. Protein sequence: CASIKAGETNEKLFF.

V and J are TRBV30 and TRBJ1-4; no firm D call. Deletions cut 6 bases from V and 12 bases from J, with 20 bases between. The CDR3 has 13 amino acids. The germline CDR1 and CDR2 sequences are GTSNPN and SVGIG (reference sequence). CDR3 protein: CACTFGPPGELFF. CDR3 DNA: TGTGCCTGTACTTTTGGCCCTCCCGGAGAACTGTTTTTT.

V gene TRBV6-1 combines with J gene TRBJ2-3, with 8 positions matching TRBD1. The CDR3 has 17 residues. With V trimmed by 1 base and J by 4 bases, 10 bases remained unmatched. Germline loops: CDR1 MNHNS, CDR2 SASEGT. The CDR3 nucleotides read TGTGCCAGCAGTGAAGTGCGGACAGGGAAATTCGCAGATACGCAGTATTTT. Its protein product is CASSEVRTGKFADTQYF.

The chain recombines TRBV9 with TRBJ1-1; TRBD1 agrees at 8 bases. CDR3 length: 14 residues. Germline V gene data show CDR1 as SGDLS and CDR2 as YYNGEE. Germline trimming cut 4 bases from V and 5 bases from J; bases unmatched to any gene: 7. CDR3 loop: CASSPRTGLTEAFF. The CDR3, as DNA: TGTGCCAGCAGCCCCCGGACAGGGCTTACTGAAGCTTTCTTT.

This clone was detected only a few times. The gene calls are TRBV19 and TRBJ2-5; TRBD1 aligns across 7 bases. After removal of 4 bases from V and 0 bases from J, the junction contained 5 bases not matched to a gene. The CDR3 sequence is 15 residues long. Per the germline V gene, CDR1 is LNHDA and CDR2 is SQIVND (reference sequence). As DNA, the CDR3 is TGTGCCAGTAGTACTTGGACAGGAGACCAAGAGACCCAGTACTTC. As protein: CASSTWTGDQETQYF.

The genes are TRBV6-5 and TRBJ1-1; D is undetermined. From germline, CDR1 is MNHEY and CDR2 SVGAGI. The CDR3 is 13 residues long. Trimming removed 0 bases at V and 7 bases at J, with 9 bases between. The DNA of the CDR3 is TGTGCCAGCAGTTACTCCTGGCCTCTTGAAGCTTTCTTT. The encoded protein is CASSYSWPLEAFF.

Regarding this clone: Mismatch with germline at one junction end may stem from a read error. Other DNA sequences in the same sample also yield this CDR3. This chain connects TRBV10-3 to TRBJ2-2; D is unclear. Germline CDR1 reads ENHRY; CDR2 reads SYGVKD. The CDR3 extends over 14 amino acids. This chain's CDR3 is CASKDTADTGELFF. The CDR3 DNA is TGCGCCAGCAAAGACACCGCAGACACCGGGGAGCTGTTTTTT.

The genes are TRBV15 and TRBJ2-3; possible D gene TRBD1, 6 bases. Germline CDR1 is LNHNV and CDR2 is YYDKDF (reference sequence). Deletions cut 5 bases from V and 4 bases from J, with 16 bases between. The CDR3 spans 15 residues. CDR3 sequence reads: CATSDRFGVPDTQYF. DNA for the CDR3: TGTGCCACCAGCGACAGGTTTGGGGTCCCAGATACGCAGTATTTT.

The gene calls are TRBV4-2 and TRBJ1-1; the D gene is possibly TRBD1 (5 bases). CDR3 length equals 14 residues. Germline CDR1 reads LGHNA; CDR2 reads YNFKEQ. Trimming shortened V by 3 bases and J by 1 base, and 9 bases separated the two germline ends. For the CDR3, the DNA is TGTGCCAGCAGCCAGGACACAAGGAACACTGAAGCTTTCTTT. This sequence encodes CASSQDTRNTEAFF.

The chain uses TRBV30 and TRBJ1-4; D uncertain. This CDR3 comprises 12 residues. Looked up from germline, CDR1 is GTSNPN and CDR2 is SVGIG (reference sequence). Trimming cost V 8 bases and J 4 bases, with 11 bases left between them. In DNA form, the CDR3 reads TGTGCCGCTGGGCCAGATAATGAAAAACTGTTTTTT. Translation gives CAAGPDNEKLFF.

The V call is TRBV12-5, the J call TRBJ2-7; D is undetermined. This CDR3 spans 14 amino acids. Germline V gene data show CDR1 as LGHNT and CDR2 as FRNRAP. The germline V and J ends were trimmed by 2 bases and 4 bases, with 12 bases remaining between them. CDR3 sequence (DNA): TGTGCTAGTGGTTTGTCGGGTTCCGGGTACGAGCAGTACTTC. Amino acids: CASGLSGSGYEQYF.

This chain uses TRBV18 with TRBJ2-1; D is ambiguous. Deletions cut 2 bases from V and 0 bases from J, with 11 bases between. Germline assignment: CDR1 KGHSH and CDR2 LQKENI. The CDR3 is made up of 16 amino acids. CDR3 sequence: CASSPDTPSSYNEQFF. As DNA, the CDR3 is TGTGCCAGCTCACCAGACACCCCGAGCTCCTACAATGAGCAGTTCTTC.

This chain uses TRBV10-3 with TRBJ2-3; D is unresolved. The germline CDR1 and CDR2 sequences are ENHRY and SYGVKD. This CDR3 has 13 residues. Trimming removed 4 bases at V and 0 bases at J, with 5 bases between. This CDR3 is CAISGLSTDTQYF. The CDR3 DNA sequence: TGTGCCATCAGTGGACTGAGCACAGATACGCAGTATTTT.

The J gene is TRBJ1-5, the V gene TRBV27; perhaps TRBD1 as D (5 bases). The CDR3 runs to 12 residues. The germline CDR1 and CDR2 sequences are MNHEY and SMNVEV (reference sequence). V was pared by 5 bases and J by 10 bases, with 12 bases between. Written as DNA, the CDR3 is TGTGCCAGCAGTGCCATCGGGGGACCCCAGCATTTT. As protein: CASSAIGGPQHF.

The chain carries TRBV19 and TRBJ2-3; TRBD1 aligns across 7 bases. V was pared by 5 bases and J by 2 bases, with 10 bases of the junction left unmatched. The CDR3 is 16 amino acids. Germline V lookup: CDR1 LNHDA, CDR2 SQIVND (reference sequence). As DNA, the CDR3 is TGTGCCAGTAGTCGCCCGGGACAGTTAATCACAGATACGCAGTATTTT. It yields the protein CASSRPGQLITDTQYF.

This clone has just a few counts. The rearrangement joins TRBV15 to TRBJ1-3; 7 bases are shared with TRBD1. Germline CDR1 and CDR2: LNHNV and YYDKDF (reference sequence). V was clipped by 5 bases and J by 7 bases; unmatched bases: 11. This CDR3 is built from 15 residues. The chain's CDR3 is CATSREGQTRNTIYF. The CDR3 bases are TGTGCCACCAGCCGCGAGGGACAGACTAGGAACACCATATATTTT.

The chain has TRBV3-1 (or the pseudogene TRBV3-2) and TRBJ2-3; tentative D call: TRBD2 (6 bases). V was trimmed by 3 bases and J by 4 bases, leaving 14 bases between them. This CDR3 has 15 residues. The germline V gene encodes CDR1 LGHDT and CDR2 YNNKEL (reference sequence). CDR3 region: CASSQWGREADTQYF. Written as DNA, the CDR3 is TGTGCCAGCAGCCAGTGGGGCAGGGAGGCAGATACGCAGTATTTT.